This T cell receptor beta chain stems from a study of Ad26.COV2.S vaccination and SARS-CoV-2 variants. Findings and caveats of the study: It was found that vaccine and placebo recipients had similar non-spike TCR breadth.

Documented treatment: about 20 received Ad26.COV2.S at low or high dose, single or two shots; a few received placebo; per-sample allocation not given. Material that was analyzed had been drawn on day 63 after the first vaccine or placebo injection. An adult aged 18-55 years in Boston served as the donor. An Ad26 vector expressing Wuhan-strain SARS-CoV-2 spike constituted the vaccine. Concerning this clone itself: The antigen is not known.

TCRdb's table, derived via immunoSEQ multiplex PCR, lists solely in-frame clones and lacks some. The sample has hundreds of thousands of clones, roughly 90% seen once. The germline CDR1 and CDR2 sequences are LNHDA and SQIVND (reference sequence). V gave up 6 bases and J gave up 0 bases; unmatched junction bases: 15. The CDR3 is 20 residues long. This chain connects TRBV19 to TRBJ2-2; 11 bases fit TRBD2. The sequencing here drew on peripheral blood, taken in a trial of Ad26.COV2.S vaccine versus placebo. The clonotype comes from a person between 18 and 65 years old who received the Ad26.COV2.S COVID-19 vaccine or a placebo. CDR3 residues: CASRGQDFTSGRANTGELFF. As DNA, the CDR3 is TGTGCCAGTAGGGGACAGGATTTTACTAGCGGGAGAGCGAACACCGGGGAGCTGTTTTTT.